These 20 T cell receptor beta chains were all obtained from the same sample, sequenced in a study of blood T cell repertoires in COVID-19 (dated by TCRdb to 2018 to 2021). The library relied on the immunoSEQ multiplex PCR assay. The immuneACCESS repertoire file appears here via TCRdb, limited to in-frame rearrangements. These files lack a portion of the clones; in checked studies, under half of the deficit traces to unresolved V genes, and the cause of the others is not known. Within this sample are over 350,000 clones, with 70% to 90% of them counted one time only. The ten biggest clones cover about 1.5% of the sample. Material: peripheral blood. These receptors were obtained from a woman in her twenties or thirties with active or convalescent COVID-19.

The CDR3 region is CASSPGRRAYGYTF. CDR3 bases: TGTGCCAGCAGCCCTGGGAGGAGGGCCTATGGCTACACCTTC. The rearrangement uses TRBV21-1 and TRBJ1-2. TRBV21-1 is annotated as a pseudogene. The CDR3 covers 14 residues.

The chain combines TRBV30 with TRBJ1-2; D is perhaps TRBD1 (5 bases). Germline CDR1 is GTSNPN and CDR2 is SVGIG (reference sequence). V was pared by 3 bases and J by 10 bases, with 15 bases between. The CDR3 totals 12 residues. As DNA, the CDR3 is TGTGCCTGGAGCGGGGGGTGGGAGTACTACACCTTC. It specifies CAWSGGWEYYTF.

This chain connects TRBV19 to TRBJ2-7, with TRBD1 matching over 11 bases. The length of the CDR3 is 14 residues. Germline-derived CDR1 and CDR2 are LNHDA and SQIVND (reference sequence). Trimming took 5 bases from V and 4 from J; bases not matched to a gene: 4. CDR3: CASSAGTGGYEQYF. CDR3 DNA: TGTGCCAGTAGTGCCGGGACAGGGGGGTACGAGCAGTACTTC.

The chain couples TRBV5-8 to TRBJ1-1, with D hard to call. The ends were cut back, 0 bases at V and 2 bases at J, with 11 bases in the middle. CDR1 and CDR2 (germline): SGHTS, YDEGEE. This CDR3 has 15 amino acids. CDR3: CASSLAALPNTEAFF. CDR3 bases: TGTGCCAGCAGCTTGGCCGCCCTACCCAACACTGAAGCTTTCTTT. Full variable domain (missing parts from reference TRBV5-8 and TRBJ1-1): EAGVTQSPTHLIKTRGQQATLRCSPISGHTSVYWYQQALGLGLQFLLWYDEGEERNRGNFPPRFSGRQFPNYSSELNVNALELEDSALYLCASSLAALPNTEAFFGQGTRLTVV.

The V gene is TRBV5-4, the J gene TRBJ1-4; 9 bases map to TRBD1. The V gene end was trimmed by 4 bases and the J gene end by 8 bases; junction bases not matched to a gene: 3. The CDR3 is made up of 13 amino acids. CDR1 is SGHNT, CDR2 YYREEE, per germline (reference sequence). The DNA for the CDR3 is TGTGCCAGCAGCGCGGGACAGGGAGAAAAACTGTTTTTT. Translation: CASSAGQGEKLFF.

V is TRBV30 and J is TRBJ1-4; perhaps TRBD1 as D (5 bases). Between the trimmed V and J ends, which lost 0 bases and 5 bases, there was a span of 16 bases. Germline CDR1 GTSNPN, CDR2 SVGIG (reference sequence). CDR3 length: 16 amino acids. Here the CDR3 reads CAWSVSYVGLNEKLFF. CDR3 sequence (DNA): TGTGCCTGGAGTGTCTCGTATGTGGGGCTAAATGAAAAACTGTTTTTT. Using reference TRBV30 and TRBJ1-4 for the parts outside the CDR3, the full variable domain is SQTIHQWPATLVQPVGSPLSLECTVEGTSNPNLYWYRQAAGRGLQLLFYSVGIGQISSEVPQNLSASRPQDRQFILSSKKLLLSDSGFYLCAWSVSYVGLNEKLFFGSGTQLSVL.

V gene TRBV3-1 (or the pseudogene TRBV3-2) combines with J gene TRBJ1-1; possible D gene TRBD1, 6 bases. V dropped 7 bases and J dropped 4 bases, with 13 bases sitting between them. Germline CDR1 reads LGHDT; CDR2 reads YNNKEL (reference sequence). There are 13 residues in the CDR3. The CDR3 sequence: CASIKKGGTEAFF. The CDR3 DNA follows: TGTGCCAGCATCAAAAAAGGGGGCACTGAAGCTTTCTTT.

This chain joins TRBV4-1 and TRBJ2-3; the match to TRBD2 covers 9 bases. The trim removed 2 bases at V and 2 bases at J, leaving 5 bases unmatched. The CDR3 is 16 residues long. Germline V gene lookup returns CDR1 MGHRA and CDR2 YSYEKL. The CDR3 loop is CASSQSLAGTTDTQYF. CDR3 coding DNA: TGCGCCAGCAGCCAATCTCTAGCGGGGACCACAGATACGCAGTATTTT.

This clone is a singleton in its sample. CDR3 DNA sequence: TGCGCCAGCAGCTTGGTTGGTAGTTCTTCCTACAATGAGCAGTTCTTC. The encoded protein is CASSLVGSSSYNEQFF. The J gene is TRBJ2-1, the V gene TRBV5-1; D gene unclear. This CDR3 has 16 amino acids. Germline V gives CDR1 SGHRS, CDR2 YFSETQ. Trimming left V 0 bases short and J 1 base short, with 11 bases between. The whole variable domain, filled in from reference TRBV5-1 and TRBJ2-1, reads KAGVTQTPRYLIKTRGQQVTLSCSPISGHRSVSWYQQTPGQGLQFLFEYFSETQRNKGNFPGRFSGRQFSNSRSEMNVSTLELGDSALYLCASSLVGSSSYNEQFFGPGTRLTVL.

This chain uses TRBV5-1 with TRBJ2-5; 8 bases are a match to TRBD2. V shed 4 bases, J shed 5 bases, and the junction held 16 bases outside the gene matches. The germline gives CDR1 SGHRS, CDR2 YFSETQ. This CDR3 is 17 amino acids long. Here the CDR3 reads CASSGSLVREVRETQYF. The CDR3 nucleotides read TGCGCCAGCAGCGGGAGTTTGGTGCGGGAGGTCCGTGAGACCCAGTACTTC.

Only a few counts were recorded for this clone. The chain joins TRBV2 to TRBJ1-1, with D possibly TRBD1 on 5 matching bases. The V gene lost 4 bases and the J gene lost 3 bases, with 18 bases spanning the gap. There are 16 residues in the CDR3. Germline values: CDR1 SNHLY, CDR2 FYNNEI. The CDR3 reads CASSVHRRRGYTEAFF. Here the CDR3 DNA reads TGTGCCAGCAGTGTCCATAGGAGAAGGGGATACACTGAAGCTTTCTTT.

A remark on this clone: In the same sample, other DNA sequences code for this CDR3. This chain uses TRBV6-5 with TRBJ1-5; TRBD1 agrees at 7 bases. The CDR3 runs 14 residues. Germline trimming cut 3 bases from V and 2 bases from J; bases unmatched to any gene: 1. Germline CDR1 is MNHEY and CDR2 is SVGAGI. The CDR3 DNA follows: TGTGCCAGCAGTTATCAGGGGGGCAATCAGCCCCAGCATTTT. Translation gives CASSYQGGNQPQHF.

V and J are TRBV5-1 and TRBJ2-4; 8 nucleotides match TRBD1. Trimming cost V 5 bases and J 8 bases; bases outside gene matches: 12. CDR3 length: 15 residues. Per germline, CDR1 SGHRS and CDR2 YFSETQ. The CDR3 region is CASSLRTGRSDIQYF. CDR3 DNA sequence: TGCGCCAGCAGTCTGAGGACAGGGCGGTCGGACATTCAGTACTTC. The full variable domain, its missing parts supplied by reference TRBV5-1 and TRBJ2-4, is KAGVTQTPRYLIKTRGQQVTLSCSPISGHRSVSWYQQTPGQGLQFLFEYFSETQRNKGNFPGRFSGRQFSNSRSEMNVSTLELGDSALYLCASSLRTGRSDIQYFGAGTRLSVL.

Only a few counts were recorded for this clone. The gene calls are TRBV19 and TRBJ2-6; the match to TRBD1 covers 7 bases. The CDR3 spans 18 residues. The germline gives CDR1 LNHDA, CDR2 SQIVND (reference sequence). J was trimmed by 0 bases and V by 3 bases; bases with no gene match: 8. CDR3 DNA sequence: TGTGCCAGTAGTATGGCCGGGACAGAACTCTCTGGGGCCAACGTCCTGACTTTC. It yields the protein CASSMAGTELSGANVLTF. The full variable domain, in which reference TRBV19 and TRBJ2-6 provide the parts outside the CDR3, is DGGITQSPKYLFRKEGQNVTLSCEQNLNHDAMYWYRQDPGQGLRLIYYSQIVNDFQKGDIAEGYSVSREKKESFPLTVTSAQKNPTAFYLCASSMAGTELSGANVLTFGAGSRLTVL.

This chain joins TRBV6-1 and TRBJ2-3; 10 bases fit TRBD2. CDR1 is MNHNS, CDR2 SASEGT, per germline. V lost 3 bases to trimming and J lost 3 bases; unmatched junction nucleotides: 3. This CDR3 region has 15 residues. The CDR3 loop is CASSEGLAITDTQYF. CDR3 DNA sequence: TGTGCCAGCAGTGAGGGACTAGCGATAACAGATACGCAGTATTTT.

This sequence joins TRBV27 and TRBJ1-1, with a tentative D call TRBD1 (6 bases). Germline CDR1 reads MNHEY; CDR2 reads SMNVEV (reference sequence). V gave up 6 bases and J gave up 5 bases, with 10 bases separating them. The CDR3 runs 12 residues. CDR3 bases: TGTGCCAGCAGGGGGGCTGGGACTGAAGCTTTCTTT. Translated, it gives CASRGAGTEAFF.

This chain links TRBV7-8 with TRBJ2-7; 8 nucleotides align to TRBD2. V was clipped by 5 bases and J by 2 bases; unmatched bases: 2. In germline, CDR1 is SGHVS, CDR2 FQNEAQ. The CDR3 is 13 amino acids. This CDR3 reads CASSAGGPYEQYF. The DNA for the CDR3 is TGTGCCAGCAGCGCGGGAGGACCCTACGAGCAGTACTTC.

The chain has TRBV5-5 and TRBJ1-1; D ambiguous. Germline CDR1 SGHKS, CDR2 YYEKEE (reference sequence). Between the trimmed V and J ends, which lost 0 bases and 5 bases, there was a span of 17 bases. The CDR3 spans 16 residues. The CDR3 bases are TGTGCCAGCAGCTTGGCCGTTGGAGGGCTGGGGACTGAAGCTTTCTTT. Translation gives CASSLAVGGLGTEAFF.

The CDR3 nucleotides are TGCAGCGTTGTAATACCTGGGGGGGAAAAACTGTTTTTT. It codes for CSVVIPGGEKLFF. V usage is TRBV29-1 and J usage is TRBJ1-4; D is possibly TRBD1 (5 bases). V was clipped by 4 bases and J by 8 bases, with 14 bases between them. From germline, CDR1 is SQVTM and CDR2 ANQGSEA. The CDR3 runs to 13 residues.

This chain links TRBV11-2 with TRBJ2-6, with D uncertain. The CDR3 runs to 16 residues. Germline CDR1 SGHAT, CDR2 FQNNGV. V dropped 2 bases and J dropped 4 bases, with 12 bases sitting between them. CDR3 sequence reads: CASSLRPGPGANVLTF. In nucleotides, the CDR3 is TGTGCCAGCAGCTTAAGGCCGGGTCCCGGGGCCAACGTCCTGACTTTC.